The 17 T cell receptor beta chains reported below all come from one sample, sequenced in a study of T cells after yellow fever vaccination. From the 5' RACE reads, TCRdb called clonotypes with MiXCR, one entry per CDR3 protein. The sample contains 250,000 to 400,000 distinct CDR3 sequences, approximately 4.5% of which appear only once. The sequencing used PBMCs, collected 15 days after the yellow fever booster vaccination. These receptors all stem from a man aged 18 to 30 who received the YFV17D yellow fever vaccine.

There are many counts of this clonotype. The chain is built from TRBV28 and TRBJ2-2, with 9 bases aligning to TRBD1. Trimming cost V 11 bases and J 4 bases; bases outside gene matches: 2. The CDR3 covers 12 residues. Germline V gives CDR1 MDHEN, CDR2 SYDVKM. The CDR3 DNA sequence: TGTGCCGGGACAGGGATCACCGGGGAGCTGTTTTTT. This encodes CAGTGITGELFF.

The CDR3 DNA is TGCGCCAGCAGCCCATCGAACGTTGTCCAAACCGGGGAGCAGTTCTTC. This translates into CASSPSNVVQTGEQFF. This chain links TRBV5-1 with TRBJ2-1, with D unresolved. V was trimmed by 4 bases and J by 10 bases, leaving 24 bases between them. The CDR3 covers 16 residues. CDR1 and CDR2 from the germline V gene are SGHRS and YFSETQ.

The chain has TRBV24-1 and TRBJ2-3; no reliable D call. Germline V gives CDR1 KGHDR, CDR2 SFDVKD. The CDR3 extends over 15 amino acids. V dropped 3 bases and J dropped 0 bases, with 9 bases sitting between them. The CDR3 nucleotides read TGTGCCACCAGTGATAGCAGATCTAGCACAGATACGCAGTATTTT. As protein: CATSDSRSSTDTQYF.

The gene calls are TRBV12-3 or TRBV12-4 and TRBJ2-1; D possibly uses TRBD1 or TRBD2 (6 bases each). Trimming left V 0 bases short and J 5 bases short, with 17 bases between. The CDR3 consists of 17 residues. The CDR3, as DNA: TGTGCCAGCAGTTTAGCGCTAAGGGGGAGGAATAACAATGAGCAGTTCTTC. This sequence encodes CASSLALRGRNNNEQFF.

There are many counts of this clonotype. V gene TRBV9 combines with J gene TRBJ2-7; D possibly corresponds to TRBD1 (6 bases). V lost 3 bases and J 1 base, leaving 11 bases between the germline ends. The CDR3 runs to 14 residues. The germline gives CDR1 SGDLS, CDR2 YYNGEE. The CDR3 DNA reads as TGTGCCAGCAGCGCTAGGGGGACATCCTACGAGCAGTACTTC. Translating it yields CASSARGTSYEQYF.

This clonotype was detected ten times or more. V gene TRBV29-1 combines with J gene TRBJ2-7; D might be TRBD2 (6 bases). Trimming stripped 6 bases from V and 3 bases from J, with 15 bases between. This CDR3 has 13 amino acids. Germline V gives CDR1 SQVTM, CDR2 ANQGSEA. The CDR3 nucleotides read TGCAGCGTAGGCGGGGTCGGGAACTACGAGCAGTACTTC. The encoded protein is CSVGGVGNYEQYF.

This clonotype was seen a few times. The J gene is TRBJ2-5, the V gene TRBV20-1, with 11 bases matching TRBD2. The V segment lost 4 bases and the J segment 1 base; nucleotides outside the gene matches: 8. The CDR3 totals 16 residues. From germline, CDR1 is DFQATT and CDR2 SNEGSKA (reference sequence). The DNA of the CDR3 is TGCAGTGCTACCTCACTAGCGGGGGAGGGCCAAGAGACCCAGTACTTC. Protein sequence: CSATSLAGEGQETQYF.

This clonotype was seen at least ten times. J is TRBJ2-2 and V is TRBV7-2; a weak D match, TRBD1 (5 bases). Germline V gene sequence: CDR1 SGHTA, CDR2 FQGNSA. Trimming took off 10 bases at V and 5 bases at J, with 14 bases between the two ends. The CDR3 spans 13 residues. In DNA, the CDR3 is TGTGCCACCGCCGTCAGGGAAACCGGGGAGCTGTTTTTT. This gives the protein CATAVRETGELFF.

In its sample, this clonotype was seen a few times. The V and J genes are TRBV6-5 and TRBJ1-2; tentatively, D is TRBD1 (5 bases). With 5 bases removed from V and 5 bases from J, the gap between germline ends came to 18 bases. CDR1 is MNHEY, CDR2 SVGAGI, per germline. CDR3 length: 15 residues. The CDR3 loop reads CASSAVVFGTYGYTF. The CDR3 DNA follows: TGTGCCAGCAGTGCCGTCGTATTTGGGACGTATGGCTACACCTTC.

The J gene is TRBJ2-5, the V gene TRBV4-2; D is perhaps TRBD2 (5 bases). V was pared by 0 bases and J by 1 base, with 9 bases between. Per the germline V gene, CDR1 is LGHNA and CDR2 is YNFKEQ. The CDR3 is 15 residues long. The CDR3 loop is CASSQDGGRQETQYF. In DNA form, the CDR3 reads TGTGCCAGCAGCCAAGACGGCGGGCGCCAAGAGACCCAGTACTTC.

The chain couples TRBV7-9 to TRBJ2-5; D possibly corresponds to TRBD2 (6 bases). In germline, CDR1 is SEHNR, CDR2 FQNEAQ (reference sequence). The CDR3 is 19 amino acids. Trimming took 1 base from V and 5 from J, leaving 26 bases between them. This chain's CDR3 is CASSLGPASVVGIEETQYF. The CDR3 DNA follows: TGTGCCAGCAGCTTAGGTCCGGCTAGCGTCGTAGGTATTGAGGAGACCCAGTACTTC.

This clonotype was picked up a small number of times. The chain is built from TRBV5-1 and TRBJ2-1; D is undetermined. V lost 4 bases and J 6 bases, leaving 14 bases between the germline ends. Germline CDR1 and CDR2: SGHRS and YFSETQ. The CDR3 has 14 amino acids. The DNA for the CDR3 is TGCGCCAGCAGCGATTCGATTACCCTCAATGAGCAGTTCTTC. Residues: CASSDSITLNEQFF.

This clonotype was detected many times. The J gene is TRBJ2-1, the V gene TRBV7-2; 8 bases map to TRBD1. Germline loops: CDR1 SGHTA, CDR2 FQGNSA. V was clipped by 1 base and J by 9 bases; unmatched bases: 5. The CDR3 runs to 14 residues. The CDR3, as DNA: TGTGCCAGCAGCTTAGTTCCAGGGGGCCTTGAGCAGTTCTTC. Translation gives CASSLVPGGLEQFF. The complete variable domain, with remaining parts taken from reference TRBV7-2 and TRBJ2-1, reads GAGVSQSPSNKVTEKGKDVELRCDPISGHTALYWYRQSLGQGLEFLIYFQGNSAPDKSGLPSDRFSAERTGGSVSTLTIQRTQQEDSAVYLCASSLVPGGLEQFFGPGTRLTVL.

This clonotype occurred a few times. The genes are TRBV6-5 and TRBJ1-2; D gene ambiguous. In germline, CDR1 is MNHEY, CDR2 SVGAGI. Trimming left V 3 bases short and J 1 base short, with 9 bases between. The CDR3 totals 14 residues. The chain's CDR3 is CASSYGSRNYGYTF. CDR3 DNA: TGTGCCAGCAGTTATGGGAGCCGTAACTATGGCTACACCTTC.

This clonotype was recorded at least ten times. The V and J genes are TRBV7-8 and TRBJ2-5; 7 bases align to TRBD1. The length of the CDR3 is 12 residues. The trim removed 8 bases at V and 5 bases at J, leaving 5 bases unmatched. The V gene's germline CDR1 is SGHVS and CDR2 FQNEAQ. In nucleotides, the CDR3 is TGTGCCAGCGGACGGGACAGTGAGACCCAGTACTTC. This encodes CASGRDSETQYF.

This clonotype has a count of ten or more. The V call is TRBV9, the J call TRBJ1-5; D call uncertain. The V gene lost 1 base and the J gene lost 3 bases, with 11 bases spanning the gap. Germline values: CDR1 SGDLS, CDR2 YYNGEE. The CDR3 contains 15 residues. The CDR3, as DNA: TGTGCCAGCAGCGTAACTGCAGGAATCAATCAGCCCCAGCATTTT. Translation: CASSVTAGINQPQHF.

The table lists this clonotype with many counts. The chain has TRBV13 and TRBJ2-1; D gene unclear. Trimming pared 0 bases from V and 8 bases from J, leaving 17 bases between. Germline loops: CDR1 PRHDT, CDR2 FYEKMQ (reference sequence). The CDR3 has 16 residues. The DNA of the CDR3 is TGTGCCAGCAGCTTAGGGTGGGCCGTAGGGTTCGATGAGCAGTTCTTC. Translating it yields CASSLGWAVGFDEQFF.